The clone carrying this TCR beta chain counts as medium-sized. Its antigen is still unknown. Study results and limitations: Tumor memory CD4+ T cell TCR gene usage clustered with blood and lymph node memory CD4+ cells and lymph node naive CD4+ cells.

The CDR3 contains 17 residues. V dropped 5 bases and J dropped 0 bases, with 19 bases sitting between them. Germline lookup yields CDR1 DFQATT and CDR2 SNEGSKA (reference sequence). TCRdb re-called the 5' RACE reads through MiXCR, storing one row per CDR3 protein. The data hold almost 9,000 distinct CDR3 sequences, with roughly 29% observed a single time. The rearrangement links TRBV20-1 to TRBJ1-4, with a possible D match to TRBD1 (6 bases). Sequenced input: naive CD4+ T cells sorted from a lymph node. Subset reported: naive CD4+ T cells, CD4+CD45RA+CD25-. The origin of this receptor is a female donor with breast cancer. CDR3 in DNA: TGCAGTGCTTGGGTCGGGGGGCGGGGAGCAACTAATGAAAAACTGTTTTTT. It codes for CSAWVGGRGATNEKLFF.